The 20 T cell receptor beta chains reported below all come from one sample, sequenced in a study of monozygotic twins with inflammatory bowel disease (dated by TCRdb to 2018 to 2020). The library was prepared using 5' RACE. Sequenced using an Illumina HiSeq 2500. Reads reprocessed by TCRdb are summarized as one entry per CDR3 protein sequence, and DNA is absent. This sample's table has entries for around 410,000 distinct CDR3 sequences. The ten largest clones add up to around 2.3% of the sample. Source material: blood. The receptors here all came from a human donor with ulcerative colitis or Crohn's disease, or a healthy co-twin of an affected twin (not recorded which).

This chain uses TRBV5-6 with TRBJ1-2; TCRdb's D gene call, TRBD1, goes unchecked for lack of DNA. Germline lookup yields CDR1 SGHDT and CDR2 YYEEEE. This CDR3 spans 15 amino acids. The CDR3 reads CASSLGDRRGYGYTF. Supplemented by reference TRBV5-6 and TRBJ1-2, the full variable domain reads DAGVTQSPTHLIKTRGQQVTLRCSPKSGHDTVSWYQQALGQGPQFIFQYYEEEERQRGNFPDRFSGHQFPNYSSELNVNALLLGDSALYLCASSLGDRRGYGYTFGSGTRLTVV.

This rearrangement joins TRBV6-5 to TRBJ1-6; TCRdb returns TRBD1, unconfirmable since there is no DNA. The CDR3 loop spans 14 amino acids. Germline loops: CDR1 MNHEY, CDR2 SVGAGI. CDR3: CASSYGTGSSPLHF.

The chain links TRBV20-1 to TRBJ1-6; TCRdb selects TRBD1, and the lack of DNA leaves this call unchecked. In germline, CDR1 is DFQATT, CDR2 SNEGSKA (reference sequence). The CDR3 loop spans 12 amino acids. CDR3 protein: CSASQGNSPLHF.

The rearrangement links TRBV6-2 or TRBV6-3 to TRBJ2-1; TCRdb designates TRBD2, a call that cannot be tested without DNA. The V gene's germline CDR1 is MNHEY and CDR2 SVGEGT. This CDR3 comprises 19 residues. The chain's CDR3 is CASSYPSSGRVSSYNEQFF.

The chain joins TRBV7-3 to TRBJ1-4. Germline V lookup: CDR1 SGHTA, CDR2 FQGTGA. The CDR3 totals 15 residues. The CDR3 sequence is CASSLSGATNEKLFF.

The CDR3 loop reads CASSSRASYNEQFF. The chain links TRBV6-5 to TRBJ2-1. CDR1 is MNHEY and CDR2 is SVGAGI in the germline V gene. CDR3 length: 14 amino acids.

V is TRBV12-3 or TRBV12-4 and J is TRBJ2-3; the D gene TCRdb calls, TRBD1, cannot be checked with no DNA. CDR3 length: 17 residues. This chain's CDR3 is CASSLRLAGDTRDTQYF.

The chain recombines TRBV6-1 with TRBJ1-2; TCRdb gives TRBD1 as the D gene, but with no DNA this cannot be confirmed. This CDR3 spans 15 amino acids. The germline V gene encodes CDR1 MNHNS and CDR2 SASEGT. The CDR3 protein is CASRDSAQGGVGYTF.

The chain combines TRBV5-5 with TRBJ1-6; as DNA is missing, the TRBD1 call by TCRdb cannot be tested. This CDR3 contains 14 residues. CDR1 and CDR2 (germline): SGHKS, YYEKEE (reference sequence). CDR3 sequence reads: CASKWGGQGSPLHF.

The rearrangement links TRBV6-1 to TRBJ2-3; TCRdb's assignment of TRBD2 cannot be checked, as there is no DNA. The CDR3 has 16 residues. CDR1 MNHNS and CDR2 SASEGT come from the germline V gene. This CDR3 is CASRPLAGGPTDTQYF.

The rearrangement links TRBV20-1 to TRBJ1-1; TCRdb's assignment of TRBD1 cannot be checked, as there is no DNA. This CDR3 has 14 amino acids. Germline V CDR1 and CDR2: DFQATT, SNEGSKA (reference sequence). The CDR3: CSARNLSPEPEAFF.

The genes are TRBV27 and TRBJ2-7; there is no DNA to check the TCRdb D call of TRBD1. This CDR3 region has 13 residues. CDR1 and CDR2 from the germline V gene are MNHEY and SMNVEV (reference sequence). CDR3 residues: CASSVRGRYEQYF.

J is TRBJ2-2 and V is TRBV7-9; absent DNA, TCRdb's TRBD1 call cannot be checked. CDR1 and CDR2 (germline): SEHNR, FQNEAQ (reference sequence). The CDR3 loop spans 15 amino acids. The chain's CDR3 is CASSSRGTGSGELFF.

The rearrangement joins TRBV30 to TRBJ1-6; TCRdb names TRBD1, which stays unverified in the absence of DNA. This CDR3 has 14 amino acids. Germline V gives CDR1 GTSNPN, CDR2 SVGIG (reference sequence). The CDR3 protein is CAWSARTGGSPLHF. The variable domain in full, completed from reference TRBV30 and TRBJ1-6, reads SQTIHQWPATLVQPVGSPLSLECTVEGTSNPNLYWYRQAAGRGLQLLFYSVGIGQISSEVPQNLSASRPQDRQFILSSKKLLLSDSGFYLCAWSARTGGSPLHFGNGTRLTVT.

This chain connects TRBV7-2 to TRBJ1-1; TCRdb's D gene call, TRBD1, goes unchecked for lack of DNA. The CDR3 totals 15 residues. Germline V gene data show CDR1 as SGHTA and CDR2 as FQGNSA. The CDR3 sequence: CASSPTTGMNTEAFF.

The chain carries TRBV19 and TRBJ2-3; TCRdb picks TRBD1, but there is no DNA to check that call. The CDR3 has 14 amino acids. From germline, CDR1 is LNHDA and CDR2 SQIVND (reference sequence). The CDR3 here is CASSITGATDTQYF.

The chain joins TRBV21-1 to TRBJ1-5; TCRdb returns TRBD1, unconfirmable since there is no DNA. TRBV21-1 is described as a pseudogene. The length of the CDR3 is 17 residues. The CDR3 here is CASSTLSGPGGNQPQHF.

The chain combines TRBV20-1 with TRBJ2-7. This CDR3 is 11 amino acids long. Germline-derived CDR1 and CDR2 are DFQATT and SNEGSKA (reference sequence). The CDR3 region is CSALGLYEQYF.

The J gene is TRBJ1-5, the V gene TRBV6-1; the TRBD1 assignment by TCRdb is unverifiable without DNA. The CDR3 has 15 amino acids. CDR1 and CDR2 from the germline V gene are MNHNS and SASEGT. CDR3 loop: CASTIKDRGNQPQHF.

The CDR3 sequence: CASSVDLGGNTEAFF. The chain joins TRBV5-1 to TRBJ1-1; lacking DNA, the TRBD1 call made by TCRdb goes unchecked. Germline V gene data show CDR1 as SGHRS and CDR2 as YFSETQ. This CDR3 is 15 amino acids long.